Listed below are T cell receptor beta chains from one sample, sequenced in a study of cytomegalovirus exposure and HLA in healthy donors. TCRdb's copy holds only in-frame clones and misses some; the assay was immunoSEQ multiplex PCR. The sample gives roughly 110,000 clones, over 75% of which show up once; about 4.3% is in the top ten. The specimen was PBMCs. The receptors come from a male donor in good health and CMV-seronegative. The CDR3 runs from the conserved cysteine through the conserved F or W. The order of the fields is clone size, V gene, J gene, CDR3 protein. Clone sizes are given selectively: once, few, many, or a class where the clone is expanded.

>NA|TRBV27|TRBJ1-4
CASSSWGELNEKLFF
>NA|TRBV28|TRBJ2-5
CASSSLRATQETQYF
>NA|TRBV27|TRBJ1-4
CASSLRRNEKLFF
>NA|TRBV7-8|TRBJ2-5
CASSFFFTGLADPSGSQYF
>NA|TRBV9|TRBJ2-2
CASSVNPTGTGELFF
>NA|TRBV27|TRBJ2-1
CASSLSYGRAYNEQFF
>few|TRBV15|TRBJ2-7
CATSEGTSYEQYF
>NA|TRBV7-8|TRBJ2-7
CASSLLYSYEQYF
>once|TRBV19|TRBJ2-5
CASSTGTAMIAQYF
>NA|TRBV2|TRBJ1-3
CASRRDSSGNTIYF
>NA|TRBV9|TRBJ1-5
CASSADRGDQPQHF